This T cell receptor (beta chain) was sequenced during a study of cytomegalovirus exposure and HLA in healthy donors. Study in general: Counted in an early data release were tens of millions of unique TCRs from HLA-typed donors.

This CDR3 has 15 amino acids. Trimming shortened V by 2 bases and J by 0 bases, and 8 bases separated the two germline ends. CDR1 and CDR2 from the germline V gene are SEHNR and FQNEAQ (reference sequence). A multiplex PCR was run with 60 Vbeta primers and 13 Jbeta primers. Assay used: immunoSEQ multiplex PCR; TCRdb lists only in-frame clones, some missing. The sample lists 120,000 or so clones, around four fifths occurring once. V usage is TRBV7-9 and J usage is TRBJ1-3, with D perhaps TRBD1 (6 bases). Input material: PBMCs. The origin of this receptor is a man between 60 and 70 years old in good health and CMV-seropositive. DNA of the CDR3: TGTGCCAGCAGCTTAACAGGGTTCTCTGGAAACACCATATATTTT. Translated, it gives CASSLTGFSGNTIYF.